The 20 T cell receptor beta chains reported below all come from one sample, sequenced in a study of T-cell reconstitution after alpha-beta-depleted transplantation in children. As it was prepared, the TCRbeta library received unique molecular identifiers. Each CDR3 protein is one row after TCRdb ran MiXCR on the PCR reads. This sample has hundreds of thousands of distinct CDR3 sequences, with around 10% found just once. The source was PBMCs from the stem cell graft donor, collected from the stem cell graft. The receptors were sampled from a human donor who donated a stem cell graft to a child with acute lymphoblastic leukemia.

This clonotype occurred a few times. The chain couples TRBV30 to TRBJ2-5; the D gene is possibly TRBD1 (6 bases). The V gene's germline CDR1 is GTSNPN and CDR2 SVGIG (reference sequence). With 4 bases removed from V and 5 bases from J, the gap between germline ends came to 11 bases. This CDR3 is built from 12 residues. CDR3 bases: TGTGCCTGGACCACAGGGTTGGAGACCCAGTACTTC. Its protein product is CAWTTGLETQYF.

This clonotype was seen ten or more times. This chain uses TRBV7-2 with TRBJ2-3; tentatively, D is TRBD1 (5 bases). The germline CDR1 and CDR2 sequences are SGHTA and FQGNSA. The CDR3 sequence is 13 residues long. Between the trimmed V and J ends, which lost 5 bases and 6 bases, there was a span of 12 bases. The CDR3 loop is CASSPTQGDTQYF. DNA for the CDR3: TGTGCCAGCAGCCCGACCCAGGGTGATACGCAGTATTTT.

This clonotype was counted ten times or more. The V call is TRBV11-2, the J call TRBJ2-3; D call uncertain. The germline gives CDR1 SGHAT, CDR2 FQNNGV. The CDR3 sequence is 13 residues long. The ends were cut back, 0 bases at V and 6 bases at J, with 7 bases in the middle. This CDR3 reads CASSLDQVDTQYF. The CDR3 DNA reads as TGTGCCAGCAGCTTAGATCAGGTGGATACGCAGTATTTT.

The V and J genes are TRBV12-3 or TRBV12-4 and TRBJ1-6; D uncertain. This CDR3 has 13 amino acids. With 6 bases removed from V and 10 bases from J, the gap between germline ends came to 13 bases. DNA of the CDR3: TGTGCCAGCAGCACACACGACGGATCACCCCTCCACTTT. Residues: CASSTHDGSPLHF.

There are a few counts of this clonotype. CDR3 DNA sequence: TGCAGTGTTAGGGACAGCGGCACAGATACGCAGTATTTT. This sequence encodes CSVRDSGTDTQYF. V gene TRBV20-1 combines with J gene TRBJ2-3; TRBD1 matches at 7 bases. Unmatched junction bases numbered 5, after V lost 7 bases and J lost 1 base. The germline CDR1 and CDR2 sequences are DFQATT and SNEGSKA (reference sequence). The CDR3 contains 13 residues.

The chain links TRBV20-1 to TRBJ1-2; D may be TRBD1 (5 bases). Germline V gene lookup returns CDR1 DFQATT and CDR2 SNEGSKA (reference sequence). V lost 3 bases to trimming and J lost 2 bases, with 13 bases between them. This CDR3 is 14 amino acids long. The chain's CDR3 is CSASRDSLNYGYTF. CDR3 sequence (DNA): TGCAGTGCTAGTCGCGACAGCTTGAACTATGGCTACACCTTC.

The chain couples TRBV20-1 to TRBJ1-2; D is ambiguous. Looked up from germline, CDR1 is DFQATT and CDR2 is SNEGSKA (reference sequence). Trimming pared 0 bases from V and 5 bases from J, leaving 22 bases between. The length of the CDR3 is 17 residues. CDR3: CSARDHGRTGEKYGYTF. The CDR3 nucleotides are TGCAGTGCTAGAGATCACGGTCGGACCGGGGAAAAGTATGGCTACACCTTC.

The chain has TRBV7-9 and TRBJ2-3; maybe TRBD1 (6 bases). V was cut by 5 bases and J by 0 bases, with 15 bases left in between. From germline, CDR1 is SEHNR and CDR2 FQNEAQ (reference sequence). The CDR3 runs to 16 residues. Here the CDR3 DNA reads TGTGCCAGCAGCCGAATTCAGGGGCCTAGCACAGATACGCAGTATTTT. Translated, it gives CASSRIQGPSTDTQYF.

The table lists this clonotype with a few counts. The chain uses TRBV20-1 and TRBJ2-2, with D possibly being TRBD1 (7 bases). V lost 6 bases, J lost 5 bases, and 13 bases lay in between. Germline CDR1 is DFQATT and CDR2 is SNEGSKA (reference sequence). The CDR3 loop spans 13 amino acids. The CDR3 DNA is TGCAGTGCCCAGGGGGGAGGAACCGGGGAGCTGTTTTTT. Translating gives CSAQGGGTGELFF.

This clonotype was detected only a few times. The chain couples TRBV15 to TRBJ1-6; D might be TRBD1 (6 bases). The germline V gene has CDR1 LNHNV and CDR2 YYDKDF (reference sequence). CDR3 size: 15 residues. Trimming pared 1 base from V and 7 bases from J, leaving 11 bases between. CDR3 sequence (DNA): TGTGCCACCAGCAGAGGAAGGACAGCCAATTCACCCCTCCACTTT. It yields the protein CATSRGRTANSPLHF.

This clonotype appeared a few times. The J gene is TRBJ1-1, the V gene TRBV7-9, with unresolved D. Germline V gene lookup returns CDR1 SEHNR and CDR2 FQNEAQ (reference sequence). The V end was cut by 1 base, the J end by 2 bases, with 14 bases between. The CDR3 runs to 16 residues. CDR3 coding DNA: TGTGCCAGCAGCTTAGACCGGGCCCACACTAACACTGAAGCTTTCTTT. This translates into CASSLDRAHTNTEAFF.

The V call is TRBV6-5, the J call TRBJ2-5, with D hard to call. The CDR3 loop spans 16 amino acids. Germline lookup yields CDR1 MNHEY and CDR2 SVGAGI. The V end was cut by 2 bases, the J end by 5 bases, with 18 bases between. The DNA of the CDR3 is TGTGCCAGCAGTTACCCGGCCGTGGGTTCCCAGGAGACCCAGTACTTC. Its translation: CASSYPAVGSQETQYF.

This clonotype appeared many times. This rearrangement joins TRBV6-1 to TRBJ2-1, with TRBD1 as a possible D gene (6 bases). Germline V CDR1 and CDR2: MNHNS, SASEGT. With 6 bases removed from V and 8 bases from J, the gap between germline ends came to 17 bases. The CDR3 is 14 residues long. CDR3 amino acids: CASRIGQSLYEQFF. In nucleotides, the CDR3 is TGTGCCAGCAGGATTGGACAGAGTCTCTATGAGCAGTTCTTC.

This clonotype was counted ten times or more. This chain links TRBV5-1 with TRBJ2-7; weak D call: TRBD2 (5 bases). The CDR3 is 14 residues long. Per the germline V gene, CDR1 is SGHRS and CDR2 is YFSETQ. V shed 1 base and J shed 7 bases, with 15 bases lying between them. CDR3 protein: CASSLHTLGVEQYF. CDR3 DNA: TGCGCCAGCAGCTTGCATACGCTCGGGGTGGAGCAGTACTTC.

This clonotype was picked up many times. This chain uses TRBV7-9 with TRBJ1-6, with D hard to call. Germline V gene sequence: CDR1 SEHNR, CDR2 FQNEAQ (reference sequence). The ends were cut back, 5 bases at V and 0 bases at J, with 5 bases in the middle. The CDR3 consists of 14 residues. The CDR3 region is CASSLISYNSPLHF. The CDR3 nucleotides read TGTGCCAGCAGCCTTATCTCCTATAATTCACCCCTCCACTTT.

This clonotype has only a few counts. This sequence joins TRBV5-1 and TRBJ2-1, with TRBD2 identical over 7 bases. The length of the CDR3 is 16 residues. Germline values: CDR1 SGHRS, CDR2 YFSETQ. V lost 4 bases to trimming and J lost 10 bases; unmatched junction nucleotides: 17. CDR3 coding DNA: TGCGCCAGCAGCCGAACCGGCGACGGGGGGTCCCTAGAGCAGTTCTTC. It specifies CASSRTGDGGSLEQFF.

There are a few counts of this clonotype. J is TRBJ2-7 and V is TRBV5-1; tentatively, D is TRBD2 (5 bases). Germline CDR1 reads SGHRS; CDR2 reads YFSETQ. V lost 0 bases, J lost 6 bases, and 13 bases lay in between. This CDR3 is built from 14 residues. The CDR3 protein is CASSLEDFSPEQYF. For the CDR3, the DNA is TGCGCCAGCAGCTTGGAGGACTTTTCACCCGAGCAGTACTTC.

This clonotype was seen a few times. CDR3 amino acids: CASSGGLVGETQYF. The DNA for the CDR3 is TGCGCCAGCAGCGGGGGACTAGTCGGTGAGACCCAGTACTTC. J is TRBJ2-5 and V is TRBV5-1; 8 nucleotides line up with TRBD2. V shed 4 bases, J shed 5 bases, and the junction held 7 bases outside the gene matches. The CDR3 is made up of 14 amino acids. CDR1 is SGHRS and CDR2 is YFSETQ in the germline V gene.

V and J are TRBV4-1 and TRBJ1-6; no clear D. The CDR3 runs to 15 residues. Between the trimmed V and J ends, which lost 2 bases and 3 bases, there was a span of 8 bases. The V gene's germline CDR1 is MGHRA and CDR2 YSYEKL. In DNA form, the CDR3 reads TGCGCCAGCAGCCAATGGGTTGGCTATAATTCACCCCTCCACTTT. Its translation is CASSQWVGYNSPLHF.

This clonotype was seen only a few times. The chain couples TRBV20-1 to TRBJ2-7; 7 bases are a match to TRBD2. Germline-derived CDR1 and CDR2 are DFQATT and SNEGSKA (reference sequence). The CDR3 spans 12 residues. Unmatched junction bases numbered 0, after V lost 1 base and J lost 3 bases. Here the CDR3 reads CSARGTSYEQYF. CDR3 DNA: TGCAGTGCTAGAGGGACTAGCTACGAGCAGTACTTC.